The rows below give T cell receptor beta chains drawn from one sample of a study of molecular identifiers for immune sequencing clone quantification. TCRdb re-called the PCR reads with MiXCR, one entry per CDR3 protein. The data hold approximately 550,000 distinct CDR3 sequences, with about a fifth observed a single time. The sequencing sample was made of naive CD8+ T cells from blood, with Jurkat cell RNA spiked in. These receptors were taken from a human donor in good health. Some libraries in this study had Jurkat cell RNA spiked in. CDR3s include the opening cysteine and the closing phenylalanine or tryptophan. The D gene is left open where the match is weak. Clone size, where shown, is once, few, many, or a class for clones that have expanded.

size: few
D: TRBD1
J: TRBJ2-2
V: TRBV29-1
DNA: TGCAGCGTTGGGACAGGGGGCGCGGACGGGGAGCTGTTTTTT
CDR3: CSVGTGGADGELFF

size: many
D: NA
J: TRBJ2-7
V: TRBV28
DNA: TGTGCCTGCCGGGGACTCTCACACGTGGAGCAGTACTTC
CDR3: CACRGLSHVEQYF

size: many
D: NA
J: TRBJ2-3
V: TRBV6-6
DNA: TGTGCCACCTGCGACCCAACTAGGGGCACAGATACGCAGTATTTT
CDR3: CATCDPTRGTDTQYF

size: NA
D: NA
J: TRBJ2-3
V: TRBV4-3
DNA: TGCGCCAGCAGCCAAGAGAGGTCCGCAGGGTCAGATACGCAGTATTTT
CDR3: CASSQERSAGSDTQYF

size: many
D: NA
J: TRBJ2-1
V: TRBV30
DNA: TGTGCCTGGAGTTCAGAGACCGGGGTGCAGTTCTTC
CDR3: CAWSSETGVQFF

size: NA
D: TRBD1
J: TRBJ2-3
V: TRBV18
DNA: TGTGCCAGCTCACCAAGGGACAGTCCAGATACGCAGTATTTT
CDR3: CASSPRDSPDTQYF

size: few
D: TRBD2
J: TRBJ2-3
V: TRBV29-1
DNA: TGCAGCGTTGCATGGACTAGCGGGATAGATACGCAGTATTTT
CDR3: CSVAWTSGIDTQYF

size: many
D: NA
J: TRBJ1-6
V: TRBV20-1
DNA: TGCAGTGCTAGTCCCGAAGACTATTCACCCCTCCACTTT
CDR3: CSASPEDYSPLHF

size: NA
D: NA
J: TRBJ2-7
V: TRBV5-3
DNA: TGTGCCAGCAGCGCCGGGACTCTGGGACGCTACGAGCAGTACTTC
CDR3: CASSAGTLGRYEQYF

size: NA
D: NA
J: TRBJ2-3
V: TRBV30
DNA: TGTGCCTGGAGTCTAAGGACAGAGAGCACAGATACGCAGTATTTT
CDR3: CAWSLRTESTDTQYF

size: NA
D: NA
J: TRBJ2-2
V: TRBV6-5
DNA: TGTGCCAGCAGTGAGACTTTAACTAGCCCCGGCACCGGGGAGCTGTTTTTT
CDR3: CASSETLTSPGTGELFF

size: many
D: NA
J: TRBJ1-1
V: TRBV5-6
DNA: TGTGCCAGCAGCTTGGAGGGGGGCGTCGGCACTGAAGCTTTCTTT
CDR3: CASSLEGGVGTEAFF

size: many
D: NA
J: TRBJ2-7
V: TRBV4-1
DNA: TGCGCCAGCAGCCAAGATCCAGCTAGTGGGTACGAGCAGTACTTC
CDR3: CASSQDPASGYEQYF

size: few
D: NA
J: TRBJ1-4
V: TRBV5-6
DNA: TGTGCCAGCAGCTTGGAAGCGGTGCGAGAAAAACTGTTTTTT
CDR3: CASSLEAVREKLFF

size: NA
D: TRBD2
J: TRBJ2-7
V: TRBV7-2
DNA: TGTGCCAGCAGCTTAAGTCGGGAGGGGATTCCCTCCTACGAGCAGTACTTC
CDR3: CASSLSREGIPSYEQYF

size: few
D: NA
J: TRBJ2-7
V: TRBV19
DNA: TGTGCCAGTAGTATTGAACAGTCCTACGAGCAGTACTTC
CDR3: CASSIEQSYEQYF

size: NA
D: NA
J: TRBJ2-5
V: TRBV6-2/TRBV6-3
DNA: TGTGCCAGCAGCTCCCATGCCCCGTCTGGGGAGACCCAGTACTTC
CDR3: CASSSHAPSGETQYF

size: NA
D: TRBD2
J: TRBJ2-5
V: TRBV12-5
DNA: TGTGCTAGTGGTTTGGCCCCGGGGGAGCGGGGGGTACAGACCCAGTACTTC
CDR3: CASGLAPGERGVQTQYF